Each of the 29 T cell receptor beta chains below was sequenced from the same sample in a study of patients and donors after allogeneic stem cell transplantation. TCRdb independently ran MiXCR on the RT-PCR reads; one entry per CDR3 protein. The table shows about 90,000 distinct CDR3 sequences, with 40% to 60% occurring only once. The sequenced sample consisted of blood, either unsorted or a sorted T cell fraction (not recorded which). Receptors originate from a human donor who was either an allogeneic HSCT recipient or a stem cell or donor lymphocyte infusion donor (not recorded which). It is not recorded whose cells these are; they may come from a transplant donor.

V gene TRBV29-1 combines with J gene TRBJ1-2; the D is unclear. The CDR3 spans 12 residues. Germline V gene lookup returns CDR1 SQVTM and CDR2 ANQGSEA. V was pared by 5 bases and J by 0 bases, with 7 bases between. CDR3 in amino acids: CSVSKPNYGYTF. For the CDR3, the DNA is TGCAGCGTTTCTAAGCCTAACTATGGCTACACCTTC.

The chain recombines TRBV20-1 with TRBJ2-3; D might be TRBD2 (5 bases). V shed 1 base and J shed 2 bases, with 19 bases lying between them. The length of the CDR3 is 17 residues. Germline V gene sequence: CDR1 DFQATT, CDR2 SNEGSKA (reference sequence). CDR3 residues: CSARVRKLGWDTDTQYF. The CDR3, as DNA: TGCAGTGCTAGAGTCCGGAAACTAGGCTGGGACACAGATACGCAGTATTTT.

The rearrangement uses TRBV4-3 and TRBJ2-1, with D perhaps TRBD2 (6 bases). The CDR3 consists of 16 residues. The V gene lost 0 bases and the J gene lost 1 base, with 10 bases spanning the gap. The germline gives CDR1 LGHNA, CDR2 YSLEER. CDR3: CASSQDRERSYNEQFF. CDR3 nucleotides: TGCGCCAGCAGCCAAGATCGGGAGCGGTCCTACAATGAGCAGTTCTTC.

J is TRBJ2-3 and V is TRBV13, with D tentatively TRBD1 (6 bases). Germline CDR1 reads PRHDT; CDR2 reads FYEKMQ (reference sequence). This CDR3 contains 14 residues. The V gene lost 5 bases and the J gene lost 2 bases, with 11 bases spanning the gap. CDR3 DNA sequence: TGTGCCAGCAGCCTACGGACAGTCACAGATACGCAGTATTTT. Translation: CASSLRTVTDTQYF.

The CDR3 DNA is TGTGCCAGCAGTTTATATGGCAGTTTCTCTGGAAACACCATATATTTT. Its translation is CASSLYGSFSGNTIYF. J is TRBJ1-3 and V is TRBV28; D unresolved. The V end lost 1 base, the J end lost 0 bases, and 10 bases lay between the germline ends. The CDR3 consists of 16 residues. The germline V gene has CDR1 MDHEN and CDR2 SYDVKM. The entire variable domain, with the rest obtained from reference TRBV28 and TRBJ1-3, is as follows: DVKVTQSSRYLVKRTGEKVFLECVQDMDHENMFWYRQDPGLGLRLIYFSYDVKMKEKGDIPEGYSVSREKKERFSLILESASTNQTSMYLCASSLYGSFSGNTIYFGEGSWLTVV.

This clonotype was counted a single time. The V call is TRBV27, the J call TRBJ1-5; D is unclear. CDR1 is MNHEY, CDR2 SMNVEV, per germline (reference sequence). Trimming removed 4 bases from V and 8 bases from J, with 9 bases in between. The length of the CDR3 is 12 residues. CDR3 nucleotide sequence: TGTGCCAGCAGTTCCCTAAGGGAGCCCCAGCATTTT. This sequence encodes CASSSLREPQHF.

The sample holds a few counts of this clonotype. The CDR3 DNA reads as TGCGCCAGCAGCTTCGGCAGGGACTCTGGCTACACCTTC. Translated, it gives CASSFGRDSGYTF. J is TRBJ1-2 and V is TRBV5-1, with a weak D call TRBD1 (5 bases). Germline CDR1 SGHRS, CDR2 YFSETQ. V was cut by 2 bases and J by 7 bases, with 12 bases left in between. CDR3 length equals 13 residues. The full variable domain, its missing parts supplied by reference TRBV5-1 and TRBJ1-2, is KAGVTQTPRYLIKTRGQQVTLSCSPISGHRSVSWYQQTPGQGLQFLFEYFSETQRNKGNFPGRFSGRQFSNSRSEMNVSTLELGDSALYLCASSFGRDSGYTFGSGTRLTVV.

The chain uses TRBV5-5 and TRBJ1-5, with 8 bases that match TRBD1. This CDR3 is 15 amino acids long. The germline V gene has CDR1 SGHKS and CDR2 YYEKEE (reference sequence). Unmatched junction bases numbered 6, after V lost 4 bases and J lost 3 bases. The chain's CDR3 is CASSQGQVINQPQHF. The CDR3 DNA follows: TGTGCCAGCAGCCAGGGACAGGTTATCAATCAGCCCCAGCATTTT.

In this sample, this clonotype turned up many times. The gene calls are TRBV7-9 and TRBJ2-1; 7 nucleotides match TRBD1. This CDR3 comprises 14 residues. Germline V CDR1 and CDR2: SEHNR, FQNEAQ (reference sequence). J lost 2 bases, V lost 5 bases, and 3 bases had no gene match. The CDR3 DNA is TGTGCCAGCAGCGGGACAGTGACCTACAATGAGCAGTTCTTC. It specifies CASSGTVTYNEQFF. The whole variable domain, remainder taken from reference TRBV7-9 and TRBJ2-1, is DTGVSQNPRHKITKRGQNVTFRCDPISEHNRLYWYRQTLGQGPEFLTYFQNEAQLEKSRLLSDRFSAERPKGSFSTLEIQRTEQGDSAMYLCASSGTVTYNEQFFGPGTRLTVL.

This clonotype was counted only a few times. V usage is TRBV12-3 or TRBV12-4 and J usage is TRBJ1-2; the D is unclear. The CDR3 covers 13 residues. Trimming cost V 5 bases and J 3 bases, with 10 bases left between them. CDR3 region: CASSAEGYYGYTF. DNA of the CDR3: TGTGCCAGCAGTGCTGAAGGGTACTATGGCTACACCTTC.

The CDR3 sequence is CSAPGAGQGNNQPQHF. Written as DNA, the CDR3 is TGCAGTGCGCCCGGGGCGGGACAGGGTAACAATCAGCCCCAGCATTTT. This chain joins TRBV20-1 and TRBJ1-5; TRBD1 matches at 9 bases. The CDR3 runs 16 residues. Germline trimming cut 6 bases from V and 3 bases from J; bases unmatched to any gene: 12. Germline V gene sequence: CDR1 DFQATT, CDR2 SNEGSKA (reference sequence).

CDR3 region: CASSGSPGQGAHRTEAFF. In DNA, the CDR3 is TGTGCCAGCAGCGGCTCACCGGGACAGGGGGCACATCGAACTGAAGCTTTCTTT. The rearrangement joins TRBV9 to TRBJ1-1, with 12 bases identical to TRBD1. Germline V gene data show CDR1 as SGDLS and CDR2 as YYNGEE. The junction had 14 bases not matched to a gene; V was cut back by 3 bases and J by 5 bases. The CDR3 loop spans 18 amino acids.

This clonotype occurred many times. The chain couples TRBV28 to TRBJ1-5; perhaps TRBD1 as D (5 bases). There are 13 residues in the CDR3. Germline V gene data show CDR1 as MDHEN and CDR2 as SYDVKM. V lost 7 bases and J 4 bases, leaving 11 bases between the germline ends. CDR3 coding DNA: TGTGCCAGCACCCTCGCAGGGAATCAGCCCCAGCATTTT. Translated, it gives CASTLAGNQPQHF.

This clonotype was seen a few times. The chain employs TRBV4-1 and TRBJ1-3; TRBD1 matches at 7 bases. Germline CDR1 is MGHRA and CDR2 is YSYEKL. After removal of 3 bases from V and 1 base from J, the junction contained 9 bases not matched to a gene. The CDR3 covers 17 residues. CDR3 region: CASSQRGQSSSGNTIYF. The CDR3 bases are TGCGCCAGCAGCCAGAGGGGACAGTCCAGTTCTGGAAACACCATATATTTT.

This clonotype was seen a few times. The V call is TRBV11-2, the J call TRBJ1-5, with D unresolved. Trimming stripped 4 bases from V and 6 bases from J, with 10 bases between. The length of the CDR3 is 13 residues. From germline, CDR1 is SGHAT and CDR2 FQNNGV. The chain's CDR3 is CASSYDIVQPQHF. The CDR3 DNA is TGTGCCAGCAGCTACGACATCGTTCAGCCCCAGCATTTT.

This clonotype occurred once. This chain uses TRBV20-1 with TRBJ1-1; D is unresolved. Deletions cut 6 bases from V and 1 base from J, with 12 bases between. The CDR3 covers 13 residues. From germline, CDR1 is DFQATT and CDR2 SNEGSKA (reference sequence). The CDR3: CSAEGRRNTEAFF. The CDR3 coding sequence is TGCAGTGCAGAGGGCAGGAGGAACACTGAAGCTTTCTTT.

This clonotype came up a few times. The chain joins TRBV4-1 to TRBJ1-6; D not resolved. Per germline, CDR1 MGHRA and CDR2 YSYEKL. V was shortened by 0 bases and J by 7 bases, with 13 bases between the two germline ends. CDR3 length: 16 amino acids. The CDR3 is CASSQEGARANSPLHF. The CDR3 coding sequence is TGCGCCAGCAGCCAAGAAGGAGCAAGGGCCAATTCACCCCTCCACTTT.

This clonotype showed up just a few times. The V gene is TRBV6-6, the J gene TRBJ1-2, with TRBD1 matching over 7 bases. CDR3 size: 11 residues. From germline, CDR1 is MNHNY and CDR2 SVGAGI (reference sequence). Trimming took 6 bases from V and 8 from J; bases not matched to a gene: 3. The CDR3 protein is CASSRQGGYTF. The CDR3, as DNA: TGTGCCAGCAGCCGACAGGGAGGCTACACCTTC.

The chain combines TRBV7-9 with TRBJ2-5; tentative D call: TRBD2 (6 bases). The CDR3 loop spans 15 amino acids. Germline V lookup: CDR1 SEHNR, CDR2 FQNEAQ (reference sequence). Deletions cut 3 bases from V and 6 bases from J, with 17 bases between. CDR3 residues: CASSLGVGGKQTQYF. For the CDR3, the DNA is TGTGCCAGCAGCTTGGGTGTCGGAGGGAAACAGACCCAGTACTTC.

This clonotype was detected a few times. The chain recombines TRBV12-3 or TRBV12-4 with TRBJ1-2; D remains unclear. There are 12 residues in the CDR3. Trimming removed 3 bases from V and 8 bases from J, with 10 bases in between. The CDR3 reads CASSLSWYGYTF. The CDR3, as DNA: TGTGCCAGCAGTTTGTCCTGGTACGGCTACACCTTC.

This chain links TRBV4-3 with TRBJ1-1; possibly TRBD1 for D (5 bases). V lost 5 bases to trimming and J lost 3 bases, with 16 bases between them. This CDR3 spans 15 amino acids. Germline V gives CDR1 LGHNA, CDR2 YSLEER. CDR3 residues: CASSAQSQGHTEAFF. The CDR3 coding sequence is TGCGCCAGCAGCGCTCAATCTCAGGGCCACACTGAAGCTTTCTTT.

The V call is TRBV20-1, the J call TRBJ2-1, with 9 bases that match TRBD2. V trimming: 5 bases; J trimming: 3 bases; junction bases outside the gene matches: 8. The CDR3 is made up of 15 amino acids. Germline V gene lookup returns CDR1 DFQATT and CDR2 SNEGSKA (reference sequence). The CDR3 here is CSAFELAGNYNEQFF. The CDR3 nucleotides are TGCAGTGCTTTCGAGCTAGCGGGAAACTACAATGAGCAGTTCTTC.

The chain uses TRBV14 and TRBJ1-1; D may be TRBD1 (5 bases). This CDR3 has 12 amino acids. Per the germline V gene, CDR1 is SGHDN and CDR2 is FVKESK. Trimming removed 4 bases from V and 10 bases from J, with 13 bases in between. CDR3 protein: CASSPGTYPAFF. The CDR3 DNA reads TGTGCCAGCAGCCCAGGGACGTATCCAGCTTTCTTT.

This chain uses TRBV12-3 or TRBV12-4 with TRBJ1-1, with D unclear. The CDR3 consists of 12 residues. Trimming took off 7 bases at V and 5 bases at J, with 11 bases between the two ends. In DNA form, the CDR3 reads TGTGCCAGCATCCGAAAGGGTACTGAAGCTTTCTTT. Amino acid sequence: CASIRKGTEAFF.

The chain joins TRBV29-1 to TRBJ2-3; 8 bases are a match to TRBD1. V shed 4 bases and J 0 bases; nucleotides not matched to a gene: 3. Germline CDR1 SQVTM, CDR2 ANQGSEA. The CDR3 loop spans 14 amino acids. As DNA, the CDR3 is TGCAGCGTTGCCACAGGGGGAAGCACAGATACGCAGTATTTT. Translation: CSVATGGSTDTQYF.

This clonotype was seen a few times. The rearrangement joins TRBV10-3 to TRBJ1-4; the D is unclear. V shed 4 bases and J shed 8 bases, with 11 bases lying between them. The CDR3 extends over 13 amino acids. Germline values: CDR1 ENHRY, CDR2 SYGVKD. The CDR3 DNA is TGTGCCATCAGTGTTGGGGTAGGCGAAAAACTGTTTTTT. Amino acids: CAISVGVGEKLFF.

This clonotype has just one count. The chain joins TRBV28 to TRBJ2-7; D is unresolved. Trimming removed 3 bases from V and 2 bases from J, with 11 bases in between. The CDR3 has 14 amino acids. Germline V gene lookup returns CDR1 MDHEN and CDR2 SYDVKM. This CDR3 is CASSFDTRAYEQYF. As DNA, the CDR3 is TGTGCCAGCAGTTTTGACACCCGTGCCTACGAGCAGTACTTC.

The chain joins TRBV6-5 to TRBJ1-2; D is unclear. Germline V lookup: CDR1 MNHEY, CDR2 SVGAGI. The CDR3 has 15 residues. The V gene lost 0 bases and the J gene lost 6 bases, with 14 bases spanning the gap. CDR3 region: CASSYSTLGLDGYTF. In nucleotides, the CDR3 is TGTGCCAGCAGTTACTCGACCCTGGGGTTAGATGGCTACACCTTC.

Ten or more counts support this clonotype. The chain combines TRBV5-4 with TRBJ1-2; D possibly corresponds to TRBD1 (5 bases). This CDR3 is 13 amino acids long. Germline values: CDR1 SGHNT, CDR2 YYREEE (reference sequence). V gave up 4 bases and J gave up 8 bases, with 15 bases separating them. CDR3 in amino acids: CASSPDGGRGYTF. The CDR3 coding sequence is TGTGCCAGCAGCCCCGACGGGGGAAGGGGCTACACCTTC. The full variable domain, with the rest looked up from reference TRBV5-4 and TRBJ1-2, is ETGVTQSPTHLIKTRGQQVTLRCSSQSGHNTVSWYQQALGQGPQFIFQYYREEENGRGNFPPRFSGLQFPNYSSELNVNALELDDSALYLCASSPDGGRGYTFGSGTRLTVV.